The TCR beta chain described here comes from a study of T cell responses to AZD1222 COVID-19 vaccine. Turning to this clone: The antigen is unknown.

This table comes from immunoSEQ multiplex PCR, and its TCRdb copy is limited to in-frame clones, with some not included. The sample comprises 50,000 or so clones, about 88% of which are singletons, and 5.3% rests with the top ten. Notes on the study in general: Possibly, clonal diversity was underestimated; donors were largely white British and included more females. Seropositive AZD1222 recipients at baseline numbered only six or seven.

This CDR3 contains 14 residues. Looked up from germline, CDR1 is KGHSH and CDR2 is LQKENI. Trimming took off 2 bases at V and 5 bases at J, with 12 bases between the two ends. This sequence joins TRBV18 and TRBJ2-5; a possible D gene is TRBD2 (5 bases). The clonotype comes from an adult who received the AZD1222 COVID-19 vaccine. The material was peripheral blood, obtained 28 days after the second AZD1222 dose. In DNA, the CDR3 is TGTGCCAGCTCACCAACGGGGATTTCCGAGACCCAGTACTTC. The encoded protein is CASSPTGISETQYF.